The sequence of this T cell receptor beta chain was determined in a study of shared clonotypes between healthy human individuals. The CDR3 has 12 amino acids. From germline, CDR1 is LGHNA and CDR2 YSLEER. Trimming took off 5 bases at V and 0 bases at J, with 4 bases between the two ends. Naive CD8 isolation took CD45RO-negative cells positively selected for CCR7 and excluded terminally differentiated effector memory CD45RA+ cells. The assay was immunoSEQ multiplex PCR, and TCRdb's table has in-frame clones only and misses some. Among around 2,000,000 clones listed, approximately 94% were seen once. This chain uses TRBV4-3 with TRBJ2-5, with D uncertain. The source material was naive CD8+ T cells sorted from blood. The receptor was isolated from a man aged 18 to 29 in good health. The CDR3 sequence is CASSKNQETQYF. In DNA, the CDR3 is TGCGCCAGCAGCAAAAACCAAGAGACCCAGTACTTC.